These T cell receptor beta chains were read from a single sample in a study of tumor-infiltrating lymphocytes in primary liver carcinoma. TCRdb analysed the multiplex PCR reads with MiXCR anew, one entry per CDR3 protein. Found here are about 120,000 distinct CDR3 sequences, approximately 70% of them singletons; the top ten hold around 9.7%. Sequenced sample: liver tumor tissue from sampling region 1. Receptor source: a woman aged 60-70 years with primary liver carcinoma and hepatitis B virus infection. Both conserved end residues are trimmed from each CDR3. Fields, in order: J gene, V gene, CDR3 protein.

TRBJ2-3 TRBV20-1 SANFQLTDTQY
TRBJ2-3 TRBV5-1 ASSLRGAGETDTQY
TRBJ2-1 TRBV29-1 SGRGSGTVYNEQF
TRBJ2-1 TRBV7-2 ASSLAINEQF
NA TRBV4-1 ASSQRFSDPNQPQY
TRBJ2-2 TRBV11-2 ASSFEFGEPS
TRBJ2-1 TRBV11-3 ASSPAGLREIQF
TRBJ2-3 TRBV10-3 AISSPNGLPGTSTDTQY
TRBJ2-1 TRBV11-2 ASSPPGVPGKQF
TRBJ2-1 TRBV14 GSSPDRESYGSPFHEQF
TRBJ2-3 TRBV12-3/TRBV12-4 ACTLRPREGTDTQY
TRBJ2-5 TRBV18 ASSPNGSPGETQY
TRBJ1-1 TRBV29-1 SAGGGSGTEAF
TRBJ2-1 TRBV24-1 AISGPGNEQF
TRBJ1-2 TRBV21-1 ASMFDRANYGYT
TRBJ2-7 TRBV28 ASSGDFPYEQY
TRBJ2-5 TRBV29-1 SATRGGQETQY
TRBJ2-5 TRBV30 AWYSGTPYQETQY
TRBJ2-3 TRBV4-2 ASSQDRGGSTHTDTQY
TRBJ1-1 TRBV10-1 ASSRNRNTEAF